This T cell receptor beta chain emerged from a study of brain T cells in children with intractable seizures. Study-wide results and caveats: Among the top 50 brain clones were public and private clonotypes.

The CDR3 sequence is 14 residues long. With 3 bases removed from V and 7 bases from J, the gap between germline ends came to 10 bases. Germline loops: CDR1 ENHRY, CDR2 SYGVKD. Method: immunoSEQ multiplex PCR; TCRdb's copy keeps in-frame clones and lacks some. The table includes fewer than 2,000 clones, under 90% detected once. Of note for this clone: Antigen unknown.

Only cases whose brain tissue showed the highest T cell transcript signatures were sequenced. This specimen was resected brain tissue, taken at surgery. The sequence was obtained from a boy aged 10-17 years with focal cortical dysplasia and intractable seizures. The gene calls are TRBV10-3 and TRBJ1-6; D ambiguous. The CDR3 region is CAISDQLLNSPLHF. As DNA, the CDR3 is TGTGCCATCAGTGATCAACTGCTAAATTCACCCCTCCACTTT.